What follows are 19 T cell receptor beta chains derived from one specimen sequenced in a study of neurological immune-mediated disorders. TCRdb processed the 5' RACE reads anew with MiXCR; each CDR3 protein has one entry. The repertoire holds some 30,000 distinct CDR3 sequences, with less than 6% as singletons. Sequenced: CD4+ T cells from blood. These receptors came from a woman aged 45-65 years in good health.

This clonotype was found many times. V usage is TRBV29-1 and J usage is TRBJ2-1; tentatively, D is TRBD2 (6 bases). Trimming cost V 4 bases and J 9 bases, with 13 bases left between them. The germline V gene encodes CDR1 SQVTM and CDR2 ANQGSEA. The CDR3 runs 12 residues. The chain's CDR3 is CSVGGVGSEQFF. Written as DNA, the CDR3 is TGCAGCGTTGGCGGGGTTGGGAGTGAGCAGTTCTTC.

This clonotype showed up many times. CDR3 in DNA: TGCGCCAGCAGCCAAGATTTCAACGCCCGGTGGGCTGGGGCCAACGTCCTGACTTTC. It encodes CASSQDFNARWAGANVLTF. The chain employs TRBV4-1 and TRBJ2-6, with no clear D. Germline V gives CDR1 MGHRA, CDR2 YSYEKL. Trimming removed 0 bases from V and 2 bases from J, with 17 bases in between. The CDR3 loop spans 19 amino acids.

The sample holds many counts of this clonotype. V and J are TRBV6-6 and TRBJ1-2, with 8 bases identical to TRBD1. The germline V gene encodes CDR1 MNHNY and CDR2 SVGAGI (reference sequence). The ends lost 8 bases at V and 6 bases at J; junction bases unmatched: 8. This CDR3 has 13 residues. The CDR3 DNA is TGTGCCAGCCAACAGGGGGGTACGAATGGCTACACCTTC. Encoded protein: CASQQGGTNGYTF.

This clonotype occurred many times. This chain joins TRBV2 and TRBJ2-7; no clear D. CDR1 is SNHLY, CDR2 FYNNEI, per germline. CDR3 length equals 13 residues. Deletions cut 10 bases from V and 5 bases from J, with 18 bases between. CDR3 region: CATKHREFNEQYF. CDR3 DNA sequence: TGTGCCACCAAACATAGGGAATTCAACGAGCAGTACTTC.

In its sample, this clonotype was seen many times. V gene TRBV5-1 combines with J gene TRBJ1-1, with 7 bases identical to TRBD1. The length of the CDR3 is 16 residues. Germline loops: CDR1 SGHRS, CDR2 YFSETQ. The V segment lost 2 bases and the J segment 2 bases; nucleotides outside the gene matches: 9. Here the CDR3 DNA reads TGCGCCAGCAGCTTAAACCCCGGGACAGCTAACACTGAAGCTTTCTTT. Translation: CASSLNPGTANTEAFF.

This clonotype was seen at least ten times. The V gene is TRBV7-3, the J gene TRBJ2-1; possible D gene TRBD2, 6 bases. CDR1 and CDR2 from the germline V gene are SGHTA and FQGTGA. The CDR3 is 14 amino acids. With 2 bases removed from V and 9 bases from J, the gap between germline ends came to 14 bases. CDR3 in amino acids: CASSLSQLAVEQFF. As DNA, the CDR3 is TGTGCCAGCAGCTTATCACAACTAGCTGTTGAGCAGTTCTTC.

This clonotype was recorded at least ten times. The rearrangement uses TRBV3-1 and TRBJ2-4, with a possible D match to TRBD2 (6 bases). The ends were cut back, 4 bases at V and 11 bases at J, with 15 bases in the middle. The germline V gene encodes CDR1 LGHDT and CDR2 YNNKEL (reference sequence). The length of the CDR3 is 13 residues. This CDR3 reads CASSPFTSSVQYF. The CDR3 bases are TGTGCCAGCAGCCCCTTCACTAGCTCCGTTCAGTACTTC.

This clonotype has ten or more counts. The V call is TRBV11-3, the J call TRBJ2-2; D unresolved. Germline-derived CDR1 and CDR2 are SGHNT and YENEEA. Trimming cost V 2 bases and J 4 bases, with 11 bases left between them. This CDR3 comprises 15 residues. The DNA of the CDR3 is TGTGCCAGCAGCTTAAGCACTGGCGGCACCGGGGAGCTGTTTTTT. Its translation: CASSLSTGGTGELFF.

This clonotype has a count of ten or more. The J gene is TRBJ2-1, the V gene TRBV7-2, with D perhaps TRBD2 (5 bases). The germline V gene has CDR1 SGHTA and CDR2 FQGNSA. The CDR3 has 13 residues. Trimming shortened V by 2 bases and J by 10 bases, and 12 bases separated the two germline ends. CDR3 loop: CASSLSATGEQFF. CDR3 sequence (DNA): TGTGCCAGCAGCTTATCAGCGACGGGGGAGCAGTTCTTC.

This clonotype was recorded many times. The V and J genes are TRBV7-3 and TRBJ2-2, with D hard to call. Looked up from germline, CDR1 is SGHTA and CDR2 is FQGTGA. CDR3 length: 14 residues. V lost 3 bases and J 4 bases, leaving 9 bases between the germline ends. Written as DNA, the CDR3 is TGTGCCAGCAGCTTCGGGTGGGGCACCGGGGAGCTGTTTTTT. Its translation is CASSFGWGTGELFF. The variable domain in full, with the rest retrieved from reference TRBV7-3 and TRBJ2-2, is GAGVSQTPSNKVTEKGKYVELRCDPISGHTALYWYRQSLGQGPEFLIYFQGTGAADDSGLPNDRFFAVRPEGSVSTLKIQRTERGDSAVYLCASSFGWGTGELFFGEGSRLTVL.

This clonotype was recorded at least ten times. The chain recombines TRBV2 with TRBJ2-1, with D maybe TRBD2 (6 bases). Between the trimmed V and J ends, which lost 5 bases and 5 bases, there was a span of 19 bases. The CDR3 totals 16 residues. Germline CDR1 is SNHLY and CDR2 is FYNNEI. CDR3 region: CASSPNIPTGDNEQFF. The CDR3 region has the DNA TGTGCCAGCAGTCCCAACATTCCCACGGGGGACAATGAGCAGTTCTTC.

This clonotype was detected many times. The genes are TRBV12-3 or TRBV12-4 and TRBJ1-1, with D hard to call. Deletions cut 3 bases from V and 3 bases from J, with 14 bases between. This CDR3 spans 15 amino acids. The CDR3 region has the DNA TGTGCCAGCAGTTTGATCGGAGGCGGCGACACTGAAGCTTTCTTT. This sequence encodes CASSLIGGGDTEAFF.

This clonotype was recorded at least ten times. The rearrangement links TRBV7-3 to TRBJ2-2; the D is unclear. The length of the CDR3 is 13 residues. The germline V gene has CDR1 SGHTA and CDR2 FQGTGA. V was clipped by 2 bases and J by 4 bases, with 5 bases between them. CDR3 amino acids: CASSLSGTGELFF. The CDR3 coding sequence is TGTGCCAGCAGCTTATCTGGCACCGGGGAGCTGTTTTTT.

The chain has TRBV18 and TRBJ1-1; the D is unclear. Germline lookup yields CDR1 KGHSH and CDR2 LQKENI. V dropped 4 bases and J dropped 1 base, with 10 bases sitting between them. The length of the CDR3 is 14 residues. The chain's CDR3 is CASSRQDRNTEAFF. The DNA for the CDR3 is TGTGCCAGCTCACGGCAAGATCGGAACACTGAAGCTTTCTTT. Based on the CDR3 plus reference TRBV18 and TRBJ1-1, the full variable domain is NAGVMQNPRHLVRRRGQEARLRCSPMKGHSHVYWYRQLPEEGLKFMVYLQKENIIDESGMPKERFSAEFPKEGPSILRIQQVVRGDSAAYFCASSRQDRNTEAFFGQGTRLTVV.

The sample holds many counts of this clonotype. The chain combines TRBV5-1 with TRBJ1-1; possible D gene TRBD1, 6 bases. This CDR3 has 13 amino acids. The ends were cut back, 1 base at V and 4 bases at J, with 8 bases in the middle. Germline V gene lookup returns CDR1 SGHRS and CDR2 YFSETQ. Here the CDR3 reads CASSLTGRTEAFF. The CDR3 DNA reads as TGCGCCAGCAGCTTGACAGGGCGCACTGAAGCTTTCTTT.

In its sample, this clonotype was seen many times. J is TRBJ1-5 and V is TRBV28, with D hard to call. V was trimmed by 7 bases and J by 0 bases, leaving 10 bases between them. The CDR3 is 14 residues long. Germline loops: CDR1 MDHEN, CDR2 SYDVKM. The CDR3 bases are TGTGCCAGCATGAGACAAGTTAGCAATCAGCCCCAGCATTTT. Protein: CASMRQVSNQPQHF.

This clonotype was observed many times. This chain links TRBV5-5 with TRBJ1-1; TRBD1 matches at 8 bases. Trimming cost V 7 bases and J 5 bases; bases outside gene matches: 7. The CDR3 is made up of 13 amino acids. The germline CDR1 and CDR2 sequences are SGHKS and YYEKEE (reference sequence). Here the CDR3 reads CASDRGAVTEAFF. The CDR3 coding sequence is TGTGCCAGCGACAGGGGAGCTGTGACTGAAGCTTTCTTT.

The table lists this clonotype with many counts. The chain links TRBV7-3 to TRBJ2-2, with no clear D. The CDR3 sequence is 12 residues long. Germline V lookup: CDR1 SGHTA, CDR2 FQGTGA. Trimming took off 8 bases at V and 6 bases at J, with 10 bases between the two ends. The CDR3 nucleotides read TGTGCCAGCGGTCTGGTGGCCGGGGAGCTGTTTTTT. This gives the protein CASGLVAGELFF.

This clonotype was counted at least ten times. The rearrangement joins TRBV20-1 to TRBJ2-1; D gene uncertain. CDR1 is DFQATT, CDR2 SNEGSKA, per germline (reference sequence). Trimming removed 5 bases from V and 5 bases from J, with 16 bases in between. This CDR3 spans 14 amino acids. Here the CDR3 reads CSAQSQRSNNEQFF. CDR3 in DNA: TGCAGTGCTCAATCACAAAGAAGCAACAATGAGCAGTTCTTC.